The source of this TCR beta chain is a study of blood T cell repertoires in COVID-19. Only one count was recorded for this clone. The assay was immunoSEQ multiplex PCR, and TCRdb's table has in-frame clones only and misses some. The sample has some 90,000 clones, about 84% seen once; the top ten hold roughly 25%. The source material was peripheral blood. This TCR was recovered from a human donor in a cohort sampled during active COVID-19.

The CDR3 coding sequence is TGTGCCAGCAGCACCCGGACTTACACCGGGGAGCTGTTTTTT. Its translation is CASSTRTYTGELFF. The chain recombines TRBV9 with TRBJ2-2; a possible D gene is TRBD2 (5 bases). Trimming removed 4 bases from V and 3 bases from J, with 10 bases in between. Looked up from germline, CDR1 is SGDLS and CDR2 is YYNGEE. The CDR3 is 14 residues long.